This T cell receptor beta chain originates from a study of tumor-infiltrating lymphocytes in primary liver carcinoma. Study conclusions and caveats: For tumor-adjacent and tumor-blood pairs, overlap was less than that seen for tumor region pairs. Tumor tissue displayed a significantly greater top-250-clone fraction than blood (p = 0.039). Just around 8-25% of top clones spanned all five tumor regions.

cDNA specific to TCR beta was made from 500 to 650 ng of total RNA, with a constant-region primer employed for priming. Three nested multiplex PCR rounds of slightly modified ARM-PCR generated TCR beta libraries. One entry per CDR3 protein results from TCRdb running MiXCR on the multiplex PCR reads. The sample includes roughly 53,000 distinct CDR3 sequences, about 68% of them seen just once. The source material, roughly 18-31 mg of unsorted bulk tissue, was used to co-extract RNA and DNA. Those patients suffered from chronic HBV infection and were treatment-naive. A remark on this clonotype: Its antigen remains unknown.

The source material was liver tumor tissue from sampling region 2. Documented subset: tumor region T2, inferior pole. This clonotype was obtained from a man in his forties with primary liver carcinoma and hepatitis B virus infection.

As DNA, the CDR3 is TGCAGTGCTGGAGTACAATCCAATGAGCAGTTCTTC. It is translated as CSAGVQSNEQFF. This chain connects TRBV29-1 to TRBJ2-1; no reliable D call. Germline lookup yields CDR1 SQVTM and CDR2 ANQGSEA. The CDR3 has 12 residues.